A single sample is the source of the 10 T cell receptor beta chains below, sequenced in a study of T cell responses to AZD1222 COVID-19 vaccine. The protocol was immunoSEQ multiplex PCR, while the TCRdb copy is restricted to in-frame clones and leaves out a portion. Found here are around 150,000 clones, around nine tenths of them singletons; the top ten hold approximately 4.3%. Sample: peripheral blood, taken 28 days after the second AZD1222 dose. The receptor source for this set is an adult who received the AZD1222 COVID-19 vaccine.

V and J are TRBV4-3 and TRBJ2-5; 7 bases align to TRBD2. Trimming cost V 2 bases and J 2 bases; bases outside gene matches: 5. The CDR3 extends over 15 amino acids. Germline lookup yields CDR1 LGHNA and CDR2 YSLEER. The CDR3 is CASSQTLGGQETQYF. The CDR3 nucleotides read TGCGCCAGCAGCCAAACCCTGGGAGGGCAAGAGACCCAGTACTTC.

The J gene is TRBJ1-5, the V gene TRBV19, with a tentative D call TRBD1 (6 bases). V lost 6 bases, J lost 1 base, and 16 bases lay in between. CDR3 size: 16 residues. Germline V lookup: CDR1 LNHDA, CDR2 SQIVND (reference sequence). The CDR3, as DNA: TGTGCCAGTAGCCGGCCTCCAGGGGTAAGCAATCAGCCCCAGCATTTT. Translated: CASSRPPGVSNQPQHF.

The chain combines TRBV4-2 with TRBJ2-7, with D unresolved. This CDR3 spans 16 amino acids. From germline, CDR1 is LGHNA and CDR2 YNFKEQ. V dropped 0 bases and J dropped 0 bases, with 12 bases sitting between them. The CDR3 spells CASSQDWTKLSYEQYF. CDR3 sequence (DNA): TGTGCCAGCAGCCAAGATTGGACCAAACTCTCCTACGAGCAGTACTTC.

The genes are TRBV5-7 and TRBJ2-7, with D perhaps given as TRBD1 or TRBD2 (5 bases each). TRBV5-7 is filed as an ORF, its function uncertain. The CDR3 is 15 amino acids. Trimming cost V 5 bases and J 1 base, with 16 bases left between them. The CDR3 loop reads CASRIRDAPSYEQYF. CDR3 bases: TGTGCCAGCAGAATCCGGGACGCCCCATCCTACGAGCAGTACTTC.

The chain is built from TRBV19 and TRBJ1-5; D ambiguous. Trimming shortened V by 0 bases and J by 0 bases, and 6 bases separated the two germline ends. Germline lookup yields CDR1 LNHDA and CDR2 SQIVND (reference sequence). The CDR3 totals 15 residues. CDR3 nucleotides: TGTGCCAGTAGTATAGAGGATTATAGCAATCAGCCCCAGCATTTT. It translates to CASSIEDYSNQPQHF.

A remark on this clone: Other DNA sequences in this specimen translate into the identical CDR3. The rearrangement uses TRBV19 and TRBJ1-5; 11 bases line up with TRBD1. Germline trimming cut 6 bases from V and 2 bases from J; bases unmatched to any gene: 3. Germline assignment: CDR1 LNHDA and CDR2 SQIVND (reference sequence). The CDR3 runs to 15 residues. CDR3 sequence reads: CASRGGQGGNQPQHF. The CDR3 nucleotides are TGTGCCAGTAGAGGGGGACAGGGGGGCAATCAGCCCCAGCATTTT.

V is TRBV5-4 and J is TRBJ2-2; 13 nucleotides line up with TRBD2. CDR1 and CDR2 from the germline V gene are SGHNT and YYREEE (reference sequence). This CDR3 contains 19 residues. With V trimmed by 3 bases and J by 1 base, 9 bases remained unmatched. Here the CDR3 reads CASSSIGLAGDLNTGELFF. The CDR3 nucleotides are TGTGCCAGCAGCTCTATAGGACTAGCGGGAGACCTGAACACCGGGGAGCTGTTTTTT.

This clone was recorded a few times. CDR3 in amino acids: CASSGYEGDTEAFF. CDR3 nucleotides: TGTGCCAGCAGCGGATATGAGGGGGACACTGAAGCTTTCTTT. The chain joins TRBV9 to TRBJ1-1; maybe TRBD1 (6 bases). The V end was cut by 3 bases, the J end by 3 bases, with 12 bases between. CDR3 length: 14 residues. Germline V lookup: CDR1 SGDLS, CDR2 YYNGEE.

This sequence joins TRBV3-1 (or the pseudogene TRBV3-2) and TRBJ2-3, with D possibly TRBD2 on 6 matching bases. CDR1 and CDR2 from the germline V gene are LGHDT and YNNKEL (reference sequence). V was clipped by 2 bases and J by 12 bases, with 15 bases between them. CDR3 length equals 13 residues. CDR3 residues: CASSQQGGTGQYF. The CDR3 coding sequence is TGTGCCAGCAGCCAACAGGGCGGGACGGGACAGTATTTT.

The gene calls are TRBV12-3 or TRBV12-4 and TRBJ2-7; unclear D gene. Trimming removed 3 bases at V and 6 bases at J, with 9 bases between. The CDR3 is made up of 12 amino acids. The CDR3 nucleotides read TGTGCCAGCAGTTTTACTACCCTCGAGCAGTACTTC. This codes for CASSFTTLEQYF.